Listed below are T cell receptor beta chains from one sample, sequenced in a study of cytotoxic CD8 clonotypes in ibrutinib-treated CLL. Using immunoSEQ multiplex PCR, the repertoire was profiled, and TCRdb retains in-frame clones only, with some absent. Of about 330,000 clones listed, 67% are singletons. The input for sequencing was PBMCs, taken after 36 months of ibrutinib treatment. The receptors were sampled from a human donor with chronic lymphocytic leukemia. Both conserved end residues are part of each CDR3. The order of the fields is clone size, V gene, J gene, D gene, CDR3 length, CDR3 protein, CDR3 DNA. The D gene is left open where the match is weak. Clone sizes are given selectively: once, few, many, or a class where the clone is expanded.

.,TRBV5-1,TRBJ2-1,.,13,CASSSASYNEQFF,TGCGCCAGCAGTAGCGCCTCCTACAATGAGCAGTTCTTC
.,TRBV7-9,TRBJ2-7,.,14,CASSLVTSPYEQYF,TGTGCCAGCAGCTTAGTAACGAGCCCCTACGAGCAGTACTTC
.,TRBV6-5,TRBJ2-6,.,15,CASNTTPNWANVLTF,TGTGCCAGCAATACGACCCCTAACTGGGCCAACGTCCTGACTTTC
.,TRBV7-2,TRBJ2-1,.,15,CASSLSSGTYNEQFF,TGTGCCAGCAGCTTATCGTCTGGAACCTACAATGAGCAGTTCTTC
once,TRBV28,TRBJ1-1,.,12,CASSSGRGEAFF,TGTGCCAGCAGTTCTGGGAGGGGCGAAGCTTTCTTT
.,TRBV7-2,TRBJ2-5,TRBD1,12,CATDRGGETQYF,TGTGCCACAGACAGGGGGGGAGAGACCCAGTACTTC
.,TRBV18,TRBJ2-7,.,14,CASSPSRGPHEQYF,TGTGCCAGCTCACCTTCGCGGGGTCCCCACGAGCAGTACTTC
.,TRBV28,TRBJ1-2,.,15,CASSLLPLETYGYTF,TGTGCCAGCAGTTTACTCCCCCTAGAAACCTATGGCTACACCTTC
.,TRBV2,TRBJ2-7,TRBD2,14,CASSHQSGSYEQYF,TGTGCCAGCAGCCACCAGAGCGGGAGCTACGAGCAGTACTTC
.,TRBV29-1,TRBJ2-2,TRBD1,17,CSVTPPRDRVWTGELFF,TGCAGCGTTACACCCCCACGGGACAGGGTATGGACCGGGGAGCTGTTTTTT
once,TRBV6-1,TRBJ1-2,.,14,CASSGTAINYGYTF,TGTGCCAGCAGTGGAACAGCGATCAACTATGGCTACACCTTC
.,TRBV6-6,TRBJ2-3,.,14,CASSYGGRTDTQYF,TGTGCCAGCAGTTACGGTGGCCGAACAGATACGCAGTATTTT
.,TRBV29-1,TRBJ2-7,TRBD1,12,CSVATGAYEQYF,TGCAGCGTTGCGACAGGGGCGTACGAGCAGTACTTC
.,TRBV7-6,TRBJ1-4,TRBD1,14,CASSPRQGNEKLFF,TGTGCCAGCAGCCCCAGACAGGGGAATGAAAAACTGTTTTTT
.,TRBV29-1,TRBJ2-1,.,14,CSVLPRHKHDEQFF,TGCAGCGTTTTGCCGAGGCACAAGCACGATGAGCAGTTCTTC
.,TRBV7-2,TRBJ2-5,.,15,CASSLGGGGRETQYF,TGTGCCAGCAGCTTAGGTGGCGGGGGCAGGGAGACCCAGTACTTC
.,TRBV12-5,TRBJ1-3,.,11,CASGPGNTIYF,TGTGCTAGTGGCCCGGGGAACACCATATATTTT
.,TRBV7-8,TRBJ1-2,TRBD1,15,CASSLGQGSNYGYTF,TGTGCCAGCAGCCTCGGACAGGGGTCTAACTATGGCTACACCTTC
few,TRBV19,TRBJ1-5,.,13,CASSIIGNQPQHF,TGTGCCAGTAGTATAATAGGGAACCAGCCCCAGCATTTT
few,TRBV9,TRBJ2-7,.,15,CASSVDPHRPYEQYF,TGTGCCAGCAGCGTAGACCCACACAGGCCCTACGAGCAGTACTTC
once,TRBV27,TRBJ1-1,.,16,CASSLSWIQENTEAFF,TGTGCCAGCAGTTTATCATGGATTCAAGAGAACACTGAAGCTTTCTTT
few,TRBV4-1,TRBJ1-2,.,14,CASSQGRKIGGYTF,TGCGCCAGCAGCCAGGGCCGGAAAATCGGGGGCTACACCTTC